This T cell receptor beta chain was recorded in a study of T cells expressing NK-cell markers (dated by TCRdb to about 2020). Study-level background: TCR beta-chain repertoires were profiled in sorted CD3+CD56+NKG2C+, CD3+CD56+NKG2C- and CD3+CD56-NKG2C+ T-cell subsets from seven or eight donors. Sequencing of the libraries produced 2 x 150 bp reads on Illumina HiSeq 2000/2500, MiSeq or NextSeq. All eight donors whose samples were sequenced were randomly selected healthy volunteers, three of them men and five women. Among the eight sequenced donors, only one was HCMV-seronegative, while the other seven were HCMV-seropositive. What the research found in general, with its limitations: Those dominant clonotypes were again the most abundant among CD3+CD56-NKG2C+ cells in four donors, at about 28.3-60.1%. It remained unclear whether the expanded NKG2C-expressing T cell clones were specific for HCMV antigens. For roughly 6 donors, the dominant CD3+CD56+NKG2C+ clonotypes were among the top 10 CD8+ clonotypes and accounted for about 1.0-8% of CD8+ T cells.

For this clonotype: Its cognate antigen has yet to be identified.

The CDR3 covers 13 residues, taking in both the cysteine and the phenylalanine. DNA was not recorded. Reading the germline V gene gives CDR1 SGHAT and CDR2 FQNNGV. The sample was run on an Illumina HiSeq 2000. 5'RACE template switching, by which a universal primer site and unique molecular identifiers were added, was used to make TCR beta cDNA libraries. Synthesis of cDNA was primed from the TCR beta constant segment and was followed by two consecutive PCR amplification steps. In the original analysis: MIGEC was used to demultiplex reads and group the reads by UMI, and MiTCR was used to assemble and quantify clonotypes. Only TCR cDNA sequences supported by at least two reads were kept to exclude erroneous sequences. Downstream repertoire analysis used the tcR package, and clonotypes were matched across fractions by CDR3 nucleotide sequence plus V segment. VDJmatch was used to annotate antigen specificity against VDJdb, with one amino acid substitution in CDR3 allowed. The reads, reprocessed by TCRdb, yield one row per CDR3 protein sequence and no DNA. The V and J calls and clone size are TCRdb's, not the authors'. The sample's records list about half a million distinct CDR3 sequences. 1.4% of the sample lies in the top ten.

HCMV-specific IgG was detected in serum with a commercial ELISA kit to determine HCMV serostatus. Ficoll density gradient centrifugation was used to isolate peripheral blood mononuclear cells from blood. Sequencing input: blood T cells: a sorted CD56 or NKG2C T cell subset, CD4+ or CD8+ T cells, or bulk PBMC T cells (not recorded which). The chain couples TRBV11-2 to TRBJ2-5. The TCR comes from a woman between 50 and 59 years old in good health. Donor details come from another sample of the same person, matched by shared clones. The CDR3 sequence is CASSLGVTETQYF. Outside the CDR3, residues come from the reference TRBV11-2 and TRBJ2-5 proteins, so the full variable domain is: EAGVAQSPRYKIIEKRQSVAFWCNPISGHATLYWYQQILGQGPKLLIQFQNNGVVDDSQLPKDRFSAERLKGVDSTLKIQPAKLEDSAVYLCASSLGVTETQYFGPGTRLLVL.